The entry below describes one T cell receptor beta chain. Its specificity is unknown. The data originate from a study of response to subunit inactivated influenza vaccine. TCRdb fed the RT-PCR reads into MiXCR, producing one record per CDR3 protein. The profile covers around 320,000 distinct CDR3 sequences, with approximately 23% appearing a single time and approximately 10% taken by the ten largest. General observations from the study: Authors suggested each seasonal flu vaccination may recruit only limited numbers of new T cells.

Trimming left V 0 bases short and J 10 bases short, with 12 bases between. The CDR3 consists of 13 residues. Germline lookup yields CDR1 SGHTA and CDR2 FQGNSA. The material was PBMCs from blood, obtained around 22 months after vaccination. The chain uses TRBV7-2 and TRBJ1-1; TRBD1 is a possible D gene (5 bases). The receptor comes from a man in his fifties or sixties who received an inactivated influenza vaccine. CDR3 sequence: CASSLAGVYPAFF. Written as DNA, the CDR3 is TGTGCCAGCAGCTTAGCGGGGGTCTACCCAGCTTTCTTT.